Shown below are 28 T cell receptor beta chains from a single sample sequenced in a study of fetal regulatory T cell absence and autoimmunity listed by TCRdb under 2017. Library method: the immunoSEQ multiplex PCR assay. TCRdb provides this immuneACCESS table in a form limited to in-frame rearrangements. Some clones are lacking; in checked studies, under half of them reflect an unresolved V gene, and why the rest are absent is not known. The table for this sample lists 95,000 or so clones; around 72% of them were counted only once. The ten top clones hold roughly 2% of the sample. The sequenced material came from pancreas tissue. These receptors came from a male donor with IPEX syndrome.

The V gene is TRBV10-3, the J gene TRBJ1-1, with D tentatively TRBD1 (5 bases). CDR1 ENHRY and CDR2 SYGVKD come from the germline V gene. CDR3 size: 14 residues. Between the trimmed V and J ends, which lost 4 bases and 3 bases, there was a span of 12 bases. The CDR3 DNA is TGTGCCATCAGTGTCTGGGCGGGGGACACTGAAGCTTTCTTT. This translates into CAISVWAGDTEAFF.

This clone was seen a few times. The chain recombines TRBV6-5 with TRBJ2-1, with 9 bases identical to TRBD2. The germline gives CDR1 MNHEY, CDR2 SVGAGI. V shed 2 bases and J 5 bases; nucleotides not matched to a gene: 7. The CDR3 has 16 residues. CDR3 amino acids: CASSYHSGRVDNEQFF. The CDR3 DNA reads TGTGCCAGCAGTTACCATAGCGGGAGAGTCGACAATGAGCAGTTCTTC.

The rearrangement joins TRBV6-5 to TRBJ2-6; D uncertain. The length of the CDR3 is 15 residues. The germline gives CDR1 MNHEY, CDR2 SVGAGI. V was shortened by 4 bases and J by 0 bases, with 7 bases between the two germline ends. In DNA form, the CDR3 reads TGTGCCAGCAGTTTCGGGTTCTCTGGGGCCAACGTCCTGACTTTC. Protein: CASSFGFSGANVLTF.

The chain joins TRBV5-1 to TRBJ1-1; TRBD1 aligns across 8 bases. The CDR3 sequence is 13 residues long. With V trimmed by 5 bases and J by 4 bases, 4 bases remained unmatched. Germline-derived CDR1 and CDR2 are SGHRS and YFSETQ. In DNA form, the CDR3 reads TGCGCCAGCAGACCAGGGGGCGGCACTGAAGCTTTCTTT. This translates into CASRPGGGTEAFF.

V is TRBV5-5 and J is TRBJ1-6; 7 positions match TRBD1. The germline CDR1 and CDR2 sequences are SGHKS and YYEKEE (reference sequence). The CDR3 covers 14 residues. V gave up 2 bases and J gave up 8 bases; unmatched junction bases: 4. Here the CDR3 DNA reads TGTGCCAGCAGCTTCACCAGGGGGGATTCACCCCTCCACTTT. Amino acids: CASSFTRGDSPLHF.

The rearrangement links TRBV7-9 to TRBJ2-3; D gene unclear. CDR3 length: 13 residues. V dropped 5 bases and J dropped 10 bases, with 16 bases sitting between them. Germline loops: CDR1 SEHNR, CDR2 FQNEAQ (reference sequence). The CDR3 sequence: CASSTRLLRAQYF. In DNA form, the CDR3 reads TGTGCCAGCAGCACTCGACTCCTAAGGGCGCAGTATTTT.

The rearrangement links TRBV9 to TRBJ2-1, with D hard to call. V dropped 4 bases and J dropped 2 bases, with 16 bases sitting between them. Germline V gives CDR1 SGDLS, CDR2 YYNGEE. The CDR3 length is 16 residues. CDR3 nucleotide sequence: TGTGCCAGCAGCCCTCTATACCTAGTCCCCTACAATGAGCAGTTCTTC. Amino acid sequence: CASSPLYLVPYNEQFF.

V is TRBV5-1 and J is TRBJ2-3; possible D gene TRBD2, 6 bases. With 3 bases removed from V and 6 bases from J, the gap between germline ends came to 14 bases. The germline V gene has CDR1 SGHRS and CDR2 YFSETQ. This CDR3 region has 14 residues. CDR3 sequence reads: CASSSFTSSDTQYF. The CDR3 region has the DNA TGCGCCAGCAGCTCCTTTACTAGCTCGGATACGCAGTATTTT.

The rearrangement uses TRBV25-1 and TRBJ1-1, with 8 bases lining up with TRBD1. The CDR3 is 17 residues long. Germline CDR1 is MGHDK and CDR2 is SYGVNS. The V and J ends lost 0 bases and 1 base, in that order; junction bases with no gene match: 7. DNA for the CDR3: TGTGCCAGCAGTGAATATTTTCAGGGGGCACCGAACACTGAAGCTTTCTTT. This codes for CASSEYFQGAPNTEAFF.

The chain combines TRBV6-5 with TRBJ2-5; 12 bases agree with TRBD2. The CDR3 extends over 14 amino acids. CDR1 is MNHEY and CDR2 is SVGAGI in the germline V gene. The junction had 2 bases not matched to a gene; V was cut back by 4 bases and J by 5 bases. In DNA, the CDR3 is TGTGCCAGCAGTTCCGGGACTAGCGGGGAGACCCAGTACTTC. It encodes CASSSGTSGETQYF.

The chain has TRBV7-8 and TRBJ2-7, with D perhaps TRBD1 (6 bases). Germline V CDR1 and CDR2: SGHVS, FQNEAQ. Trimming took 2 bases from V and 4 from J, leaving 12 bases between them. The CDR3 sequence is 14 residues long. The CDR3 coding sequence is TGTGCCAGCAGCTTAAGTTTACAGGGTTACGAGCAGTACTTC. This codes for CASSLSLQGYEQYF.

The V gene is TRBV19, the J gene TRBJ1-5; D is undetermined. Germline V gives CDR1 LNHDA, CDR2 SQIVND (reference sequence). The CDR3 covers 12 residues. Trimming took 5 bases from V and 3 from J, leaving 5 bases between them. DNA for the CDR3: TGTGCCAGTAGTGACAACAATCAGCCCCAGCATTTT. Its protein product is CASSDNNQPQHF.

The chain joins TRBV7-2 to TRBJ2-1, with 9 bases matching TRBD1. This CDR3 contains 15 residues. Germline V gives CDR1 SGHTA, CDR2 FQGNSA. Trimming cost V 5 bases and J 2 bases; bases outside gene matches: 4. In nucleotides, the CDR3 is TGTGCCAGCAGCCAGGGGACAGGGACCTACAATGAGCAGTTCTTC. Protein: CASSQGTGTYNEQFF.

This chain connects TRBV4-1 to TRBJ2-1; 11 nucleotides align to TRBD2. The CDR3 is 17 residues long. CDR1 and CDR2 (germline): MGHRA, YSYEKL. V lost 3 bases to trimming and J lost 2 bases; unmatched junction nucleotides: 6. The CDR3: CASSHHLTSGAYNEQFF. Here the CDR3 DNA reads TGCGCCAGCAGCCATCACTTGACTAGCGGGGCCTACAATGAGCAGTTCTTC.

The rearrangement joins TRBV7-9 to TRBJ2-7; D might be TRBD1 or TRBD2, each matching 5 bases. Germline assignment: CDR1 SEHNR and CDR2 FQNEAQ (reference sequence). CDR3 length: 16 residues. The germline V and J ends were trimmed by 1 base and 2 bases, with 15 bases remaining between them. CDR3 region: CASSLGDGTVAYEQYF. For the CDR3, the DNA is TGTGCCAGCAGCTTAGGGGATGGGACGGTAGCCTACGAGCAGTACTTC.

This rearrangement joins TRBV19 to TRBJ2-2; maybe TRBD2 (6 bases). Trimming took off 9 bases at V and 5 bases at J, with 19 bases between the two ends. CDR3 length: 15 residues. Germline CDR1 and CDR2: LNHDA and SQIVND (reference sequence). CDR3 in DNA: TGTGCCAGCACTAGATGGGCGGGACTGACCGGGGAGCTGTTTTTT. Its translation is CASTRWAGLTGELFF.

The J gene is TRBJ1-6, the V gene TRBV27; D perhaps matches TRBD1 (5 bases). Germline V gene lookup returns CDR1 MNHEY and CDR2 SMNVEV (reference sequence). The V end was cut by 1 base, the J end by 8 bases, with 9 bases between. The CDR3 spans 14 residues. This CDR3 is CASSLWGRDSPLHF. DNA for the CDR3: TGTGCCAGCAGTTTATGGGGCAGAGATTCACCCCTCCACTTT.

This chain uses TRBV5-4 with TRBJ2-7, with a tentative D call TRBD2 (6 bases). The V gene lost 1 base and the J gene lost 3 bases, with 23 bases spanning the gap. The CDR3 consists of 18 residues. The germline gives CDR1 SGHNT, CDR2 YYREEE (reference sequence). The chain's CDR3 is CASSLSLAGLSSSYEQYF. Written as DNA, the CDR3 is TGTGCCAGCAGCTTGTCTTTGGCGGGACTCTCAAGTAGCTACGAGCAGTACTTC.

A few counts support this clone. J is TRBJ2-5 and V is TRBV11-2; 10 positions agree with TRBD1. The CDR3 is 15 amino acids. The ends lost 1 base at V and 1 base at J; junction bases unmatched: 0. Germline V gene sequence: CDR1 SGHAT, CDR2 FQNNGV. CDR3 amino acids: CASSLGTGGQETQYF. CDR3 bases: TGTGCCAGCAGCTTAGGGACAGGGGGCCAAGAGACCCAGTACTTC.

The CDR3 region has the DNA TGTGCCATCAGTGACCTTCCAGGGCCGGGGGCCAACGTCCTGACTTTC. Its protein is CAISDLPGPGANVLTF. V usage is TRBV10-3 and J usage is TRBJ2-6, with D maybe TRBD1 (5 bases). This CDR3 has 16 amino acids. Germline loops: CDR1 ENHRY, CDR2 SYGVKD. V lost 3 bases, J lost 4 bases, and 13 bases lay in between.

The chain combines TRBV10-2 with TRBJ2-1; D gene unclear. Per the germline V gene, CDR1 is WSHSY and CDR2 is SAAADI. The CDR3 totals 14 residues. Trimming stripped 8 bases from V and 0 bases from J, with 11 bases between. The CDR3: CASSKSFSYNEQFF. In nucleotides, the CDR3 is TGCGCCAGCTCGAAAAGTTTCTCCTACAATGAGCAGTTCTTC.

This clone appeared a few times. The chain links TRBV9 to TRBJ2-3; TRBD2 aligns across 10 bases. With 3 bases clipped from V and 5 bases from J, the junction kept 9 bases outside the gene matches. The CDR3 runs to 16 residues. Germline V CDR1 and CDR2: SGDLS, YYNGEE. The DNA of the CDR3 is TGTGCCAGCAGCGGAGAGCGGGGGGGAAGATTAGATACGCAGTATTTT. This encodes CASSGERGGRLDTQYF.

This clone was seen a few times. The chain is built from TRBV4-3 and TRBJ2-7; 7 bases match TRBD1. There are 15 residues in the CDR3. Trimming removed 0 bases from V and 5 bases from J; junction bases left unmatched: 7. Germline V gene data show CDR1 as LGHNA and CDR2 as YSLEER. The CDR3 here is CASSQDGLGQDEQYF. In nucleotides, the CDR3 is TGCGCCAGCAGCCAAGACGGACTTGGACAGGACGAGCAGTACTTC.

This clone has just one count. This chain joins TRBV5-6 and TRBJ2-5; D ambiguous. This CDR3 region has 12 residues. Germline V lookup: CDR1 SGHDT, CDR2 YYEEEE. V dropped 0 bases and J dropped 13 bases, with 13 bases sitting between them. CDR3 sequence: CASSLDYGVVYF. CDR3 bases: TGTGCCAGCAGCTTGGACTATGGGGTGGTGTACTTC.

The V call is TRBV10-2, the J call TRBJ2-2, with D possibly TRBD2 on 6 matching bases. This CDR3 region has 13 residues. From germline, CDR1 is WSHSY and CDR2 SAAADI. The ends were cut back, 10 bases at V and 6 bases at J, with 15 bases in the middle. The CDR3 loop reads CAISTRLAGELFF. The CDR3 DNA reads as TGCGCCATCTCGACTAGGTTGGCCGGGGAGCTGTTTTTT.

The chain carries TRBV5-6 and TRBJ1-2; perhaps TRBD1 as D (6 bases). This CDR3 contains 16 residues. Germline-derived CDR1 and CDR2 are SGHDT and YYEEEE. V lost 4 bases and J 7 bases, leaving 23 bases between the germline ends. CDR3 region: CASSGIRIAGAGGYTF. The CDR3 DNA follows: TGTGCCAGCAGCGGAATCCGGATTGCGGGGGCCGGTGGCTACACCTTC.

The J gene is TRBJ1-1, the V gene TRBV5-1, with no clear D. Deletions cut 5 bases from V and 1 base from J, with 21 bases between. Per the germline V gene, CDR1 is SGHRS and CDR2 is YFSETQ. This CDR3 has 17 amino acids. This chain's CDR3 is CASRPLWVISQNTEAFF. The CDR3 coding sequence is TGCGCCAGCAGGCCACTGTGGGTAATCTCTCAGAACACTGAAGCTTTCTTT.

The CDR3 DNA follows: TGTGCCAGCAGCTTCGAGAGTTACGAGCAGTACTTC. Amino acid sequence: CASSFESYEQYF. J is TRBJ2-7 and V is TRBV11-2; D ambiguous. V gave up 3 bases and J gave up 4 bases, with 7 bases separating them. Germline loops: CDR1 SGHAT, CDR2 FQNNGV. The CDR3 is 12 amino acids.